What follows are 3 T cell receptor beta chains derived from one specimen sequenced in a study of blood T cell repertoires in COVID-19. Profiled with immunoSEQ multiplex PCR; TCRdb holds only in-frame clones, not every one. The sample carries fewer than 250,000 clones, under 90% recorded once. Material for sequencing was peripheral blood. All receptors come from a woman aged 80 or over with COVID-19, enrolled during active disease.

This clone has only a few counts. The rearrangement joins TRBV6-6 to TRBJ1-1; no clear D. Deletions cut 10 bases from V and 5 bases from J, with 17 bases between. Looked up from germline, CDR1 is MNHNY and CDR2 is SVGAGI (reference sequence). This CDR3 has 13 amino acids. The CDR3 DNA reads TGTGCCACCCTCGTGGGTGGAGGAACTGAAGCTTTCTTT. Translated: CATLVGGGTEAFF.

This clone has a single count. The CDR3 nucleotides are TGTGCCAGCATCCTCCACAGGGCAGATGAAAAACTGTTTTTT. Its protein product is CASILHRADEKLFF. This chain uses TRBV2 with TRBJ1-4, with D possibly being TRBD1 (6 bases). V lost 7 bases and J 6 bases, leaving 15 bases between the germline ends. The CDR3 extends over 14 amino acids. CDR1 and CDR2 (germline): SNHLY, FYNNEI.

The V gene is TRBV25-1, the J gene TRBJ1-1; 7 nucleotides line up with TRBD1. Looked up from germline, CDR1 is MGHDK and CDR2 is SYGVNS. The ends lost 6 bases at V and 4 bases at J; junction bases unmatched: 8. CDR3 length: 14 amino acids. CDR3 amino acids: CASREQGRFTEAFF. The CDR3 bases are TGTGCCAGCAGGGAACAGGGGCGTTTCACTGAAGCTTTCTTT. The full variable domain, its missing parts supplied by reference TRBV25-1 and TRBJ1-1, is EADIYQTPRYLVIGTGKKITLECSQTMGHDKMYWYQQDPGMELHLIHYSYGVNSTEKGDLSSESTVSRIRTEHFPLTLESARPSHTSQYLCASREQGRFTEAFFGQGTRLTVV.